Shown below are 20 T cell receptor beta chains from a single sample sequenced in a study of regulatory T cells in long-lasting Graves disease. Library construction for TCR beta used iRepertoire HTBI primers and Arm-PCR of CDR3 regions. MiXCR, run by TCRdb on the multiplex PCR reads, gives a single entry per CDR3 protein. The sample lists over 200,000 distinct CDR3 sequences; 15% to 20% were seen once. Time point defined: newly diagnosed GD, antithyroid drugs for less than 3 months. The TCR library was made from RNA extracted from PBMCs. Separately, the same data were catalogued under a study of T cells in Graves' hyperthyroidism and ophthalmopathy.

The starting material was peripheral blood mononuclear cells (PBMCs), obtained at new diagnosis, from a patient treated with antithyroid drugs. These receptors were taken from a woman aged 25-40 years with Graves disease.

This chain connects TRBV29-1 to TRBJ1-2; TRBD1 is a possible D gene (6 bases). Per germline, CDR1 SQVTM and CDR2 ANQGSEA. This CDR3 has 12 amino acids. V lost 7 bases and J lost 5, with 14 bases in between. For the CDR3, the DNA is TGCAGCGGGATAACAGGGTCTTATGGCTACACCTTC. This gives the protein CSGITGSYGYTF.

This clonotype occurred many times. The chain combines TRBV5-1 with TRBJ2-3; 11 bases match TRBD2. This CDR3 contains 18 residues. Trimming cost V 3 bases and J 3 bases; bases outside gene matches: 12. Germline V gene data show CDR1 as SGHRS and CDR2 as YFSETQ. This CDR3 is CASSWERIAGGPTDTQYF. CDR3 nucleotides: TGCGCCAGCAGCTGGGAAAGGATAGCGGGGGGGCCGACAGATACGCAGTATTTT.

In regard to this clonotype: Being one base from a much bigger clone, this may be a read error. The missing conserved phenylalanine or tryptophan at the end of this CDR3 makes a read error likely. The chain links TRBV12-3 or TRBV12-4 to TRBJ2-2; 8 positions agree with TRBD2. The CDR3 is made up of 13 amino acids. Unmatched junction bases numbered 6, after V lost 9 bases and J lost 6 bases. In nucleotides, the CDR3 is TGTGCCAGTGTACGAGCGGGGGCCGGGGAGCTGTTTTCT. Translation gives CASVRAGAGELFS.

This clonotype has a count of ten or more. The V and J genes are TRBV6-9 and TRBJ2-7; maybe TRBD1 (6 bases). The CDR3 is made up of 14 amino acids. CDR1 and CDR2 (germline): MNHGY, SVAAGI. V gave up 3 bases and J gave up 3 bases, with 12 bases separating them. The CDR3 nucleotides read TGTGCCAGCAGTTACTCCGGACAGAACTACGAGCAGTACTTC. Translation: CASSYSGQNYEQYF.

As DNA, the CDR3 is TGTGCCACCAGTGATTTGCGGAGCGGGGGGCAATACGAGCAGTACTTC. It yields the protein CATSDLRSGGQYEQYF. The chain recombines TRBV24-1 with TRBJ2-7, with 9 bases fitting TRBD2. V shed 0 bases and J 4 bases; nucleotides not matched to a gene: 6. The CDR3 contains 16 residues. Germline values: CDR1 KGHDR, CDR2 SFDVKD.

This clonotype came up many times. V gene TRBV12-3 or TRBV12-4 combines with J gene TRBJ1-4, with D unclear. The CDR3 is made up of 11 amino acids. V was pared by 6 bases and J by 8 bases, with 7 bases between. CDR3 bases: TGTGCCAGCAGCCCCGGAGAAAAACTGTTTTTT. It translates to CASSPGEKLFF.

This sequence joins TRBV2 and TRBJ1-1; TRBD1 might be the D (5 bases). The CDR3 is 13 amino acids. The germline V and J ends were trimmed by 6 bases and 1 base, with 9 bases remaining between them. CDR1 and CDR2 (germline): SNHLY, FYNNEI. The CDR3 here is CASRAGTNTEAFF. CDR3 nucleotides: TGTGCCAGCAGGGCAGGGACGAACACTGAAGCTTTCTTT.

This clonotype came up many times. The rearrangement links TRBV7-3 to TRBJ2-4; D is unresolved. The CDR3 is 15 amino acids. Germline V CDR1 and CDR2: SGHTA, FQGTGA. V dropped 1 base and J dropped 0 bases, with 7 bases sitting between them. The CDR3 DNA reads TGTGCCAGCAGCTTAAGAGGCTTAGCCAAAAACATTCAGTACTTC. Translated, it gives CASSLRGLAKNIQYF.

This clonotype was recorded many times. V usage is TRBV7-2 and J usage is TRBJ2-4; D is uncertain. Per the germline V gene, CDR1 is SGHTA and CDR2 is FQGNSA. The V end was cut by 6 bases, the J end by 3 bases, with 6 bases between. The CDR3 spans 12 residues. CDR3 nucleotide sequence: TGTGCCAGCAGGGCTAGCAAAAACATTCAGTACTTC. This sequence encodes CASRASKNIQYF.

The chain has TRBV4-1 and TRBJ1-4, with D perhaps matching TRBD1 (6 bases). The CDR3 sequence is 15 residues long. Germline V gene sequence: CDR1 MGHRA, CDR2 YSYEKL. Trimming stripped 0 bases from V and 10 bases from J, with 15 bases between. This chain's CDR3 is CASSQEGGTVGKLFF. In DNA, the CDR3 is TGCGCCAGCAGCCAAGAAGGGGGAACGGTGGGAAAACTGTTTTTT.

The gene calls are TRBV5-1 and TRBJ1-1, with TRBD1 as a possible D gene (6 bases). Germline assignment: CDR1 SGHRS and CDR2 YFSETQ. This CDR3 is built from 15 residues. V lost 4 bases and J lost 3, with 16 bases in between. The CDR3 loop is CASSRKQGLDTEAFF. CDR3 bases: TGCGCCAGCAGCAGAAAACAGGGTTTGGACACTGAAGCTTTCTTT.

Comments on this clonotype: With a much larger clone just one base away, this may be a read error. This CDR3 reads CASSEVAADSSPLHF. CDR3 nucleotides: TGTGCCAGCAGCGAAGTGGCAGCCGATAGTTCACCCCTCCACTTT. The chain links TRBV3-1 to TRBJ1-6; D is uncertain. The CDR3 is 15 amino acids. Germline CDR1 and CDR2: LGHDT and YNNKEL (reference sequence). V lost 5 bases and J lost 9, with 17 bases in between. Full variable domain (remainder filled in from reference TRBV3-1 and TRBJ1-6): DTAVSQTPKYLVTQMGNDKSIKCEQNLGHDTMYWYKQDSKKFLKIMFSYNNKELIINETVPNRFSPKSPDKAHLNLHINSLELGDSAVYFCASSEVAADSSPLHFGNGTRLTVT.

As to this clonotype: Given a much more abundant clone one base away, this may be a read error. V is TRBV7-2 and J is TRBJ1-5; D is unresolved. Germline loops: CDR1 SGHTA, CDR2 FQGNSA. CDR3 size: 15 residues. The CDR3 here is CASGLRRISNQPQHF. The CDR3 DNA reads TGTGCCAGCGGCTTACGTCGGATTAGCAATCAGCCCCAGCATTTT.

This clonotype came up many times. The gene calls are TRBV18 and TRBJ1-2; TRBD1 aligns across 7 bases. The CDR3 covers 13 residues. CDR1 and CDR2 (germline): KGHSH, LQKENI. J lost 4 bases, V lost 5 bases, and 4 bases had no gene match. CDR3 region: CASSGTETYGYTF. The DNA for the CDR3 is TGTGCCAGCTCAGGGACAGAGACCTATGGCTACACCTTC. The entire variable domain, with the rest obtained from reference TRBV18 and TRBJ1-2, is as follows: NAGVMQNPRHLVRRRGQEARLRCSPMKGHSHVYWYRQLPEEGLKFMVYLQKENIIDESGMPKERFSAEFPKEGPSILRIQQVVRGDSAAYFCASSGTETYGYTFGSGTRLTVV.

This clonotype was counted only a few times. The chain joins TRBV29-1 to TRBJ2-5, with 8 bases aligning to TRBD2. The V and J ends lost 2 bases and 5 bases, in that order; junction bases with no gene match: 4. Germline CDR1 and CDR2: SQVTM and ANQGSEA. The CDR3 extends over 13 amino acids. CDR3 region: CSVETSGLETQYF. CDR3 nucleotide sequence: TGCAGCGTTGAAACTAGCGGCCTGGAGACCCAGTACTTC.

The chain combines TRBV11-1 with TRBJ2-2, with no clear D. The ends were cut back, 1 base at V and 7 bases at J, with 10 bases in the middle. This CDR3 is built from 14 residues. Germline CDR1 and CDR2: SGHAT and FQDESV (reference sequence). CDR3 residues: CASSLVRTGGELFF. The CDR3 DNA reads TGTGCCAGCAGCTTAGTCAGGACGGGCGGGGAGCTGTTTTTT.

This clonotype was recorded many times. This rearrangement joins TRBV7-2 to TRBJ2-2; TRBD1 aligns across 7 bases. Per germline, CDR1 SGHTA and CDR2 FQGNSA. V was pared by 3 bases and J by 6 bases, with 7 bases of the junction left unmatched. The CDR3 is 15 residues long. The CDR3 protein is CASSFSEGASGELFF. CDR3 coding DNA: TGTGCCAGCAGCTTTAGCGAGGGGGCATCCGGGGAGCTGTTTTTT.

Ten or more counts support this clonotype. This chain links TRBV7-9 with TRBJ2-7; 7 bases align to TRBD1. From germline, CDR1 is SEHNR and CDR2 FQNEAQ (reference sequence). The junction had 14 bases not matched to a gene; V was cut back by 8 bases and J by 7 bases. The CDR3 is made up of 14 amino acids. The CDR3: CASGVGQRTTEQYF. The CDR3 DNA follows: TGTGCCAGCGGCGTGGGACAGAGAACTACTGAGCAGTACTTC.

This clonotype was seen repeatedly, ten times or more. J is TRBJ1-6 and V is TRBV12-3 or TRBV12-4, with TRBD1 identical over 9 bases. The junction had 7 bases not matched to a gene; V was cut back by 5 bases and J by 5 bases. The CDR3 contains 16 residues. In DNA, the CDR3 is TGTGCCAGCAGTCTCTACGGGACAGGGAATAATTCACCCCTCCACTTT. Amino acid sequence: CASSLYGTGNNSPLHF.

This clonotype was picked up many times. Here the CDR3 DNA reads TGCGCCAGCAGCTTGTGGGCGGAAGCCTACGAGCAGTACTTC. Translation gives CASSLWAEAYEQYF. The chain joins TRBV5-1 to TRBJ2-7; no clear D gene. Trimming stripped 1 base from V and 2 bases from J, with 10 bases between. Germline V gene sequence: CDR1 SGHRS, CDR2 YFSETQ. The CDR3 is 14 residues long.